This T cell receptor beta chain was profiled in a study of brain T cells in children with intractable seizures. V lost 4 bases, J lost 1 base, and 7 bases stayed unmatched. CDR1 and CDR2 from the germline V gene are PRHDT and FYEKMQ (reference sequence). The CDR3 is 15 residues long. Time point reported: blood from clinic visit 5 months post-surgery; TSC patient then seizure free. Repertoires were generated with immunoSEQ multiplex PCR, while TCRdb's copy carries only in-frame clones and drops some. The profile shows a few hundred thousand clones, roughly 92% of them singletons. This clone was detected only once.

The chain couples TRBV13 to TRBJ2-7, with 7 bases lining up with TRBD1. The sample in question was peripheral blood, obtained roughly 5 months after surgery. This receptor was identified in a boy under two years old with tuberous sclerosis and intractable seizures. Here the CDR3 reads CASSSLPGQSYEQYF. Here the CDR3 DNA reads TGTGCCAGCAGCTCACTACCGGGACAGTCCTACGAGCAGTACTTC.